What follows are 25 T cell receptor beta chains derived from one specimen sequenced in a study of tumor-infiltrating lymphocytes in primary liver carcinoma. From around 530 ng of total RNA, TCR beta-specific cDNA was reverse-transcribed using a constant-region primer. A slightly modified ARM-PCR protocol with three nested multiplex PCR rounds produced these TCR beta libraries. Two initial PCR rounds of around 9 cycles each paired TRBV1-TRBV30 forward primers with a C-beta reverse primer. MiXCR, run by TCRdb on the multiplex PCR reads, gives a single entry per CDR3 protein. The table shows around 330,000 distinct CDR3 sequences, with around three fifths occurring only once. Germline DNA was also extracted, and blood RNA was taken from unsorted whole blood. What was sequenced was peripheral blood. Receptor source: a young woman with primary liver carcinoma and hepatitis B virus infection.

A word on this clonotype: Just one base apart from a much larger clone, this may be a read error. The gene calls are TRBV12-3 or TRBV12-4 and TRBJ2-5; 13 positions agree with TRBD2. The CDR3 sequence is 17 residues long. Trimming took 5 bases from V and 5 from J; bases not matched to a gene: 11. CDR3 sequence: CASSLGTSGTSRETQYF. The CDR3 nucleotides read TGTGCCAGCAGTCTCGGGACTAGCGGGACATCGAGGGAGACCCAGTACTTC.

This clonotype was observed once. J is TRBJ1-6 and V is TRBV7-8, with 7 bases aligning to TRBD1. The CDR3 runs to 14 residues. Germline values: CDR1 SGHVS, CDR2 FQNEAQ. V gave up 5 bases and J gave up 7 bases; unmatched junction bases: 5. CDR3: CASSPTGENSPLHF. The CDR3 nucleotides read TGTGCCAGCAGCCCTACAGGGGAAAATTCACCCCTCCACTTT. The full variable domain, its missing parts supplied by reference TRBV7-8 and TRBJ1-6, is GAGVSQSPRYKVAKRGQDVALRCDPISGHVSLFWYQQALGQGPEFLTYFQNEAQLDKSGLPSDRFFAERPEGSVSTLKIQRTQQEDSAVYLCASSPTGENSPLHFGNGTRLTVT.

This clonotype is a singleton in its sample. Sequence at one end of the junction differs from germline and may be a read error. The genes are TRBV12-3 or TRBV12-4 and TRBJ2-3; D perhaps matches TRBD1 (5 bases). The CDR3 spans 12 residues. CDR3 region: CASNPGSDTRYF. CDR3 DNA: TGTGCCAGCAACCCAGGGTCAGATACGCGGTATTTT.

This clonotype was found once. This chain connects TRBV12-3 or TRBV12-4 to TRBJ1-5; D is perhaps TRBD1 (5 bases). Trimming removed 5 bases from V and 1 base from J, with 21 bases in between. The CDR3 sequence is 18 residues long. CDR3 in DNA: TGTGCCAGCAGTATTCGGGTACTTAGCGGGACCAGCAATCAGCCCCAGCATTTT. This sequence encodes CASSIRVLSGTSNQPQHF.

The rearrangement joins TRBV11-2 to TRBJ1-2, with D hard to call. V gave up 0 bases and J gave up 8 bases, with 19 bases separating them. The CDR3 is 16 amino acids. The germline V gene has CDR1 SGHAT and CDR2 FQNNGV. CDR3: CASSLDSAAYSRGYTF. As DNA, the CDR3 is TGTGCCAGCAGCTTAGATTCGGCAGCCTATTCTCGAGGCTACACCTTC.

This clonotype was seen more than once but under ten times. The CDR3, as DNA: TGTGCCAGCAGTTTAGGCGGGAGTATCGGCTACGAGCAGTACTTC. Its protein product is CASSLGGSIGYEQYF. The chain uses TRBV28 and TRBJ2-7; 7 bases match TRBD2. After removal of 2 bases from V and 3 bases from J, the junction contained 7 bases not matched to a gene. Germline CDR1 and CDR2: MDHEN and SYDVKM. The CDR3 has 15 residues.

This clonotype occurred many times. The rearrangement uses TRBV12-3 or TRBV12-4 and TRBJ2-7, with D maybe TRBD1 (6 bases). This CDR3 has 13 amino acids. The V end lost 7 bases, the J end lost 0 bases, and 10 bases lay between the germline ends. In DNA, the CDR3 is TGTGCCAGCACCTCGGACAGCTCCTACGAGCAGTACTTC. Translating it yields CASTSDSSYEQYF.

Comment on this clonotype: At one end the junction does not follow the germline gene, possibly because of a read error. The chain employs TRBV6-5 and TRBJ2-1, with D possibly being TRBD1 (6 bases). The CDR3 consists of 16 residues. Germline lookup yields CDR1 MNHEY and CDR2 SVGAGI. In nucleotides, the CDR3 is TGCGCCAGCAGTTACTCCAAATACAGGGCGGCGGATGAGCAGTTCTTC. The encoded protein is CASSYSKYRAADEQFF.

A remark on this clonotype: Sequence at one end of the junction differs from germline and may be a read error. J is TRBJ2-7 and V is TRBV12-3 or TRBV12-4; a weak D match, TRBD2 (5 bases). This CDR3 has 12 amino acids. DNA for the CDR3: TGTGCCAGCAGTACGGGAAGCCTCGAGCATTACTTC. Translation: CASSTGSLEHYF.

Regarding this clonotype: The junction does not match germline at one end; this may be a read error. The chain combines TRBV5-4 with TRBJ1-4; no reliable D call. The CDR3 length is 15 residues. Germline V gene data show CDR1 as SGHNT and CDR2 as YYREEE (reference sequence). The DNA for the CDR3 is TGTGCCAGCAGTCCCGATACAGCGAACGGTGAAAGACTGTTTTTT. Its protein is CASSPDTANGERLFF.

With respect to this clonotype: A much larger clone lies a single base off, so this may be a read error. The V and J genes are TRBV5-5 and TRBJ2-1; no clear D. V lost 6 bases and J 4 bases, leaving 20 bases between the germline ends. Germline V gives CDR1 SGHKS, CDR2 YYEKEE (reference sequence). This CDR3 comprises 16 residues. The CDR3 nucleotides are TGTGCCAGCACCAAAGAGGCCACGGCCCTTTACAATGAGCAGTTCTTC. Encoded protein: CASTKEATALYNEQFF.

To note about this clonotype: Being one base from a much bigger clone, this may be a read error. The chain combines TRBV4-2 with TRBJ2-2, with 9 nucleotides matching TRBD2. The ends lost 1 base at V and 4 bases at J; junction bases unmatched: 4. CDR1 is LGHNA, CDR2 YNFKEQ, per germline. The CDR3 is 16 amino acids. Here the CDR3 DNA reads TGTGCCAGCAGCCAAGTTACTAGCGGGCTCACCGGGGAGCTGTTTTTT. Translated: CASSQVTSGLTGELFF.

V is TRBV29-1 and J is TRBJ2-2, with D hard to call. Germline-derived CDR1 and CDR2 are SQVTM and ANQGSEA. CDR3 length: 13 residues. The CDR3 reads CNIQVRNTGELFF. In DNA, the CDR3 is TGCAACATTCAGGTCAGGAACACCGGGGAGCTGTTTTTT.

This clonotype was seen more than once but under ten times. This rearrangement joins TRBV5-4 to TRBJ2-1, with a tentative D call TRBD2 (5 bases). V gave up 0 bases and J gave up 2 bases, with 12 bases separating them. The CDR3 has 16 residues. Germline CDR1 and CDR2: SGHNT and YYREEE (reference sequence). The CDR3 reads CASSLGGRAPYNEQFF. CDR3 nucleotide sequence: TGTGCCAGCAGCTTGGGAGGGCGGGCCCCCTACAATGAGCAGTTCTTC. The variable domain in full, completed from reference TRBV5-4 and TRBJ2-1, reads ETGVTQSPTHLIKTRGQQVTLRCSSQSGHNTVSWYQQALGQGPQFIFQYYREEENGRGNFPPRFSGLQFPNYSSELNVNALELDDSALYLCASSLGGRAPYNEQFFGPGTRLTVL.

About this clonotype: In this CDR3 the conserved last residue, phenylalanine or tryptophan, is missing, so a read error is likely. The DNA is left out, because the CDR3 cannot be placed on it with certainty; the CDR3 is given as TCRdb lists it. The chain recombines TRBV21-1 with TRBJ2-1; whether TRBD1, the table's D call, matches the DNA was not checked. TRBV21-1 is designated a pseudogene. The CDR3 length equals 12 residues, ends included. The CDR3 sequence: CASKGRVNEQFS.

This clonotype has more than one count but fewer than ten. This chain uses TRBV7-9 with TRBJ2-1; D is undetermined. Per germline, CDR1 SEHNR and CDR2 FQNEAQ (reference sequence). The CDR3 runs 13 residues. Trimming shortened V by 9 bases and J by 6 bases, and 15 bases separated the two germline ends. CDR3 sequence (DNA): TGTGCCAGTATAGGACCAATCATCAATGAGCAGTTCTTC. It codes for CASIGPIINEQFF.

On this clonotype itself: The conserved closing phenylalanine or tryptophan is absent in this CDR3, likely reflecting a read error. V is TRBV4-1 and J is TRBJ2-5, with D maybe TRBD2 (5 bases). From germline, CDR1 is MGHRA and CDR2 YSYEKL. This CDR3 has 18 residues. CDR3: CASSQEIRPGGLEETQYL. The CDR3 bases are TGCGCCAGCAGTCAAGAGATTAGGCCAGGAGGACTGGAAGAGACCCAGTACCTC.

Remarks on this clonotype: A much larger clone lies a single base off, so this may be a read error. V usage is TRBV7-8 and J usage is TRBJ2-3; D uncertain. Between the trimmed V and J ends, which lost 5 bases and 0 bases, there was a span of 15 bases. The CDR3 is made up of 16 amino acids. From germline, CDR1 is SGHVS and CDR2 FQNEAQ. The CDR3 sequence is CASSPSSLRSTDTQYF. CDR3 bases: TGTGCCAGCAGCCCCTCGTCTTTGCGGAGCACAGATACGCAGTATTTT.

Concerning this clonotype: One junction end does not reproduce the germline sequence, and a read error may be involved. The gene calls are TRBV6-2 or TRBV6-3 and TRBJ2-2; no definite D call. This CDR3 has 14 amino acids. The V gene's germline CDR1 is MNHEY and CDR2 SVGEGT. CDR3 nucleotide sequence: TGTGCCAGCAGTGTAGGATGGAACACCGAGGAGCTGTTTTTT. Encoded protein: CASSVGWNTEELFF.

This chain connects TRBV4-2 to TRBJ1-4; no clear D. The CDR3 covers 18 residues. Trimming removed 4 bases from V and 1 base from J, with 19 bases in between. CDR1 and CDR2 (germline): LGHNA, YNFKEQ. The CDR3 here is CASSLDRSGFRTNEKLFF. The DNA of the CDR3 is TGTGCCAGCAGCCTAGATAGGTCGGGCTTCCGAACTAATGAAAAACTGTTTTTT.

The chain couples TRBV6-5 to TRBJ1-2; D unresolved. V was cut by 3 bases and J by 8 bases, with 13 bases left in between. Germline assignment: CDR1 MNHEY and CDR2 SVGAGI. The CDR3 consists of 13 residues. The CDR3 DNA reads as TGTGCCAGCAGTTATGAGCGACTAGGCGGCTACACCTTC. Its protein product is CASSYERLGGYTF.

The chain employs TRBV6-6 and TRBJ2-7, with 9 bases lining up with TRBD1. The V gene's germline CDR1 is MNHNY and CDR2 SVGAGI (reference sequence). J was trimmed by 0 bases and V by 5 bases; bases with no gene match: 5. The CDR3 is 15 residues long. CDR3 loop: CASSKGQGFSYEQYF. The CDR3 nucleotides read TGTGCCAGCAGTAAGGGACAGGGATTCTCCTACGAGCAGTACTTC.

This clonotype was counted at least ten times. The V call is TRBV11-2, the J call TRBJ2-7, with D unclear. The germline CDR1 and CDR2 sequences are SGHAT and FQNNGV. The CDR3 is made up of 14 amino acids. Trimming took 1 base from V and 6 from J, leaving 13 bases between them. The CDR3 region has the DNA TGTGCCAGCAGCTTAGTTCGGCAGTTTAGCGAGCAGTACTTC. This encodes CASSLVRQFSEQYF.

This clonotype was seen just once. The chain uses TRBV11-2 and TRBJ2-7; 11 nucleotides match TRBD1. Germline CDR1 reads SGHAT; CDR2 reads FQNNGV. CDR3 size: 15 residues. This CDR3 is CAGSLGTGGAYEQYF. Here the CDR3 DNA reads TGTGCTGGCAGCTTAGGGACAGGGGGGGCCTACGAGCAGTACTTC.

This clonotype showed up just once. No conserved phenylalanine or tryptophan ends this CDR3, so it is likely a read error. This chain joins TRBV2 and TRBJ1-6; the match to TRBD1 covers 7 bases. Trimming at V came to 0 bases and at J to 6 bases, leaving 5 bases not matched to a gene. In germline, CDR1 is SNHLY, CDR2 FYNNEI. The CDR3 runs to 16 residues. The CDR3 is CASSEALQGPNSPLHL. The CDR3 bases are TGTGCCAGCAGTGAAGCTTTACAGGGGCCTAATTCACCCCTCCACCTT.